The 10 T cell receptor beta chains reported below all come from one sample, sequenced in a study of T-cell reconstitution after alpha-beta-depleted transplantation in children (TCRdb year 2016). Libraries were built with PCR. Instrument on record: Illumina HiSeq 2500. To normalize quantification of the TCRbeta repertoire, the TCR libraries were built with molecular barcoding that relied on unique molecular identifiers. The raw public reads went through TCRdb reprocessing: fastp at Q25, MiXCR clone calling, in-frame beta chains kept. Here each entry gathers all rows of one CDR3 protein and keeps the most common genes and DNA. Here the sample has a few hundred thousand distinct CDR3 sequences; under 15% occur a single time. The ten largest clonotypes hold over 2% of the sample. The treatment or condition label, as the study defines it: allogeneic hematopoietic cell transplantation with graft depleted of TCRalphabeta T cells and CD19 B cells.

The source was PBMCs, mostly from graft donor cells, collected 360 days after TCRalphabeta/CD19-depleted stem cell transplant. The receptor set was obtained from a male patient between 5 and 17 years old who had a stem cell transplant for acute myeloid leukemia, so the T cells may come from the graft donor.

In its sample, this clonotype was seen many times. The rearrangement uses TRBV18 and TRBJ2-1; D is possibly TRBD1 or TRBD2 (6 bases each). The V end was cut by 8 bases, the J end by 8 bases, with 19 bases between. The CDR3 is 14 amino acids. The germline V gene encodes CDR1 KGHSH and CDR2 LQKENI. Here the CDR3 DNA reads TGTGCCAGCCGGGGTCGGGGGCCTATCGATGAGCAGTTCTTC. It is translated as CASRGRGPIDEQFF. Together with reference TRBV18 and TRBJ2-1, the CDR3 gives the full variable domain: NAGVMQNPRHLVRRRGQEARLRCSPMKGHSHVYWYRQLPEEGLKFMVYLQKENIIDESGMPKERFSAEFPKEGPSILRIQQVVRGDSAAYFCASRGRGPIDEQFFGPGTRLTVL.

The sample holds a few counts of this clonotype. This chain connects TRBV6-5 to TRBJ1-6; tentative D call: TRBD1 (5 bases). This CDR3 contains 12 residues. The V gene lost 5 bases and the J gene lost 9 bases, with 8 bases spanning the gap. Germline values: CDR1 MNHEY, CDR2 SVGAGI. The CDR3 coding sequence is TGTGCCAGCAGTCAGGGTGCTTCACCCCTCCACTTT. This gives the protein CASSQGASPLHF.

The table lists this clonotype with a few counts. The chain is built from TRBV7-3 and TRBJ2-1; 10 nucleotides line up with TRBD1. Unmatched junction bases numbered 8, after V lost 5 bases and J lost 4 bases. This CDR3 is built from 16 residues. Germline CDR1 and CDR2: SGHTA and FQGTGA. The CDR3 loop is CASSARQGARYNEQFF. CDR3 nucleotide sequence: TGTGCCAGCAGCGCCCGACAGGGGGCGCGGTACAATGAGCAGTTCTTC.

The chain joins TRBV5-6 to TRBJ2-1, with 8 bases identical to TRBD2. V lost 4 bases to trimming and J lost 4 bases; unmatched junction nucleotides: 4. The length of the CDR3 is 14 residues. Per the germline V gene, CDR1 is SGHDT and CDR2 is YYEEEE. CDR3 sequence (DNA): TGTGCCAGCAGCCCGGTAGCGGGGTACAATGAGCAGTTCTTC. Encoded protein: CASSPVAGYNEQFF.

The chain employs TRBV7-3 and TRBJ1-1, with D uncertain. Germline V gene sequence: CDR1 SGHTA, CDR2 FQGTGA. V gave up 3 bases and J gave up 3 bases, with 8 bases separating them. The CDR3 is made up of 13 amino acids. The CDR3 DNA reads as TGTGCCAGCAGCTTCCTCGGGGACACTGAAGCTTTCTTT. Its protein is CASSFLGDTEAFF.

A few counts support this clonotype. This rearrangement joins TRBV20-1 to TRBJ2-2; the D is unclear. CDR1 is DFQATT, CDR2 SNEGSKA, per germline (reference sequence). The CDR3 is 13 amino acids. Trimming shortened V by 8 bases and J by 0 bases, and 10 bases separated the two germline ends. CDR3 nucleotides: TGCAGTAATCTCGAGGCGAACACCGGGGAGCTGTTTTTT. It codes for CSNLEANTGELFF.

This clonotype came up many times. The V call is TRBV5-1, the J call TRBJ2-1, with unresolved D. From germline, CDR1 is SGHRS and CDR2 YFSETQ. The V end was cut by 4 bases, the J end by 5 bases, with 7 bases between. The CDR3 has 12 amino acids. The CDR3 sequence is CASSPPDNEQFF. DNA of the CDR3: TGCGCCAGCAGCCCCCCGGACAATGAGCAGTTCTTC. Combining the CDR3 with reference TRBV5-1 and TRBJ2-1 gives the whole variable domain KAGVTQTPRYLIKTRGQQVTLSCSPISGHRSVSWYQQTPGQGLQFLFEYFSETQRNKGNFPGRFSGRQFSNSRSEMNVSTLELGDSALYLCASSPPDNEQFFGPGTRLTVL.

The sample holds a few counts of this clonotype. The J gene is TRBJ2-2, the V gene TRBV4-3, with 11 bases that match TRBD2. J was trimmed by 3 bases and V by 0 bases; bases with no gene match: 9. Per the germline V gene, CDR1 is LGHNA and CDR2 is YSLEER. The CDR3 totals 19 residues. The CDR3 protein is CASSQDRIAGGAYTGELFF. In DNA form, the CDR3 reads TGCGCCAGCAGCCAAGATAGGATAGCGGGAGGGGCCTACACCGGGGAGCTGTTTTTT.

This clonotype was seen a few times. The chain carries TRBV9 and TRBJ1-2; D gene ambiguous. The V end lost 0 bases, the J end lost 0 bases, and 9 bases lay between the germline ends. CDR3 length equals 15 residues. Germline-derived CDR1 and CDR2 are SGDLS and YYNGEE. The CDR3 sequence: CASSVATGANYGYTF. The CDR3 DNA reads TGTGCCAGCAGCGTAGCTACGGGAGCTAACTATGGCTACACCTTC.

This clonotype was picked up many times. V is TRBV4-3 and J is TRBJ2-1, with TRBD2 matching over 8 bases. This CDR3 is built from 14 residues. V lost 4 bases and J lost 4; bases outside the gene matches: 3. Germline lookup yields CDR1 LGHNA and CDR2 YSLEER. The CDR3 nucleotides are TGCGCCAGCAGCCCGGGACTAGATTACAATGAGCAGTTCTTC. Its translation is CASSPGLDYNEQFF.